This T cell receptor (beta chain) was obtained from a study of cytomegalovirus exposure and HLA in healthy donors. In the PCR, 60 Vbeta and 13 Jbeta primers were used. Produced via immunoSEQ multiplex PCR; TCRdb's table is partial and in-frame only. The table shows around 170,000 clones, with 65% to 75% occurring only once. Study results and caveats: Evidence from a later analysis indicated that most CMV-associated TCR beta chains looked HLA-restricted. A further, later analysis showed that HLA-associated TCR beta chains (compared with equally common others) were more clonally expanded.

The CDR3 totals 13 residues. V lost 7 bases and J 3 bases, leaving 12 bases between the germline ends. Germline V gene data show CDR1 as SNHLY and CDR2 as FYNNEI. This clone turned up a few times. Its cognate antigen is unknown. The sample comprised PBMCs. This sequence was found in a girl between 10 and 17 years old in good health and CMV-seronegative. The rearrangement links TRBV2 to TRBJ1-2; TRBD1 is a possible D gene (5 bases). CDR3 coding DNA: TGTGCCAGCATTGCAGACAGCCACTATGGCTACACCTTC. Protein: CASIADSHYGYTF.